Below, 3 T cell receptor beta chains from the same sample are listed, as sequenced in a study of cytomegalovirus exposure and HLA in healthy donors (TCRdb year 2017). Receptor libraries were prepared by the immunoSEQ multiplex PCR assay. A mixture of 60 forward primers for TCR Vbeta segments and 13 reverse primers for TCR Jbeta segments was used in the multiplex PCR. The immuneACCESS repertoire file appears here via TCRdb, limited to in-frame rearrangements. These files lack a portion of the clones; in checked studies, under half of the deficit traces to unresolved V genes, and the cause of the others is not known. For this sample there are 200,000 to 250,000 clones; about four fifths appear just once. The top ten clones comprise approximately 2.8% of the sample. Sequenced: PBMCs. The receptors were gathered from a man aged 30 to 39 in good health and CMV-seronegative.

The chain combines TRBV19 with TRBJ2-1, with 9 bases fitting TRBD2. The J segment lost 6 bases and the V segment lost 5 bases, leaving 8 bases of the junction unmatched. The CDR3 is 15 amino acids. Germline V gene data show CDR1 as LNHDA and CDR2 as SQIVND (reference sequence). The CDR3 sequence: CASSASSGVVNEQFF. The CDR3 DNA follows: TGTGCCAGTAGTGCGTCTAGCGGGGTCGTCAATGAGCAGTTCTTC.

The CDR3 coding sequence is TGTGCCAGCAGTGAATTGGGGAGCTCTGGAAACACCATATATTTT. It yields the protein CASSELGSSGNTIYF. The chain combines TRBV25-1 with TRBJ1-3; unclear D gene. V was trimmed by 1 base and J by 0 bases, leaving 7 bases between them. The CDR3 is 15 residues long. Germline CDR1 and CDR2: MGHDK and SYGVNS.

The chain recombines TRBV11-2 with TRBJ1-1; D unresolved. The germline V and J ends were trimmed by 2 bases and 1 base, with 14 bases remaining between them. The length of the CDR3 is 16 residues. Germline assignment: CDR1 SGHAT and CDR2 FQNNGV. Here the CDR3 reads CASSLQFGQKNTEAFF. The CDR3, as DNA: TGTGCCAGCAGCTTACAGTTTGGGCAGAAGAACACTGAAGCTTTCTTT.